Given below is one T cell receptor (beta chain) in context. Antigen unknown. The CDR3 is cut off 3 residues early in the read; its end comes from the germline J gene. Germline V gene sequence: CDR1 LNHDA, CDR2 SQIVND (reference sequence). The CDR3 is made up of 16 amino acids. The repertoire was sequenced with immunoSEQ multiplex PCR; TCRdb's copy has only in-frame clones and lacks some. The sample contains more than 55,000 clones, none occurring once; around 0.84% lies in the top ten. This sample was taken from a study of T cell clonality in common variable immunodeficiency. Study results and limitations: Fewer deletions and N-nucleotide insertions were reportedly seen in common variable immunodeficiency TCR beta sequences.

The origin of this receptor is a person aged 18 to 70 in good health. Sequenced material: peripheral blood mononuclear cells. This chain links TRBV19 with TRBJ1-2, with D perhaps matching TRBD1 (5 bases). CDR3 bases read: TGTGCCAGTAGCGGGGGACGGCACTCACCCACCTACGAC. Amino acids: CASSGGRHSPTYD. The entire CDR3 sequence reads CASSGGRHSPTYDYTF.